This T cell receptor beta chain was identified during a study of CD4 T cell repertoires in COVID-19. The study, taken as a whole, reports: SARS-CoV and/or HKU1 spike cultures shared between 7 and 25% of SARS-CoV-2 clonotypes. Sharing of several most expanded SARS-CoV-2-reactive clonotypes across memory subsets suggested intraclonal diversification.

A remark on this clone: Its antigen is not identified.

The memory T cells were sequenced right after ex vivo isolation, without culture. V lost 2 bases to trimming and J lost 0 bases, with 8 bases between them. Per the germline V gene, CDR1 is SNHLY and CDR2 is FYNNEI. The CDR3 sequence is 14 residues long. Method: immunoSEQ multiplex PCR; TCRdb's copy keeps in-frame clones and lacks some. Among approximately 79,000 clones listed, around four fifths were seen once. This chain joins TRBV2 and TRBJ2-7, with TRBD1 as a possible D gene (5 bases). This sequence originates from a human donor who had COVID-19. Sequencing was performed on CD4+ T cells from peripheral blood, taken after recovery from COVID-19. CDR3 nucleotide sequence: TGTGCCAGCAGTGAACACAGGCTCTCCTACGAGCAGTACTTC. Amino acids: CASSEHRLSYEQYF. Supplemented by reference TRBV2 and TRBJ2-7, the full variable domain reads EPEVTQTPSHQVTQMGQEVILRCVPISNHLYFYWYRQILGQKVEFLVSFYNNEISEKSEIFDDQFSVERPDGSNFTLKIRSTKLEDSAMYFCASSEHRLSYEQYFGPGTRLTVT.